This is a list of T cell receptor beta chains from one sample in a study of blood T cell repertoires in COVID-19. Profiled with immunoSEQ multiplex PCR; TCRdb holds only in-frame clones, not every one. The sample gives some 140,000 clones, about four fifths of which show up once; 5% to 6% is in the top ten. Sequenced material: PBMCs or T cells enriched from blood (not recorded which). These receptor sequences come from a man aged 35 to 55 with acute COVID-19. Each CDR3 is given without its conserved first and last residue. The D gene is left open where the match is weak.

J gene,D gene,V gene,CDR3 protein
TRBJ2-7,.,TRBV27,ASSPSDQRSYEQY
TRBJ1-1,TRBD1,TRBV11-2,ASSSYRGNTEAF
TRBJ1-1,.,TRBV28,ASSPRTPMNTEAF
TRBJ1-5,.,TRBV6-2/TRBV6-3,ASSYPDSYRNQPQH
TRBJ1-1,TRBD1,TRBV19,ASSATGIETEAF
TRBJ2-7,.,TRBV6-5,ASSSDWAEQY
TRBJ1-5,.,TRBV5-6,ASSLGQGHQPQH
TRBJ1-6,.,TRBV7-2,ASSLATQDTLH
TRBJ1-5,.,TRBV5-8,ASSSPSNQPQH
TRBJ2-7,.,TRBV25-1,ASSGGSYEQY
TRBJ2-1,TRBD2,TRBV10-2,ASSERAGVHNEQF
TRBJ1-4,.,TRBV9,ASSVAGGLREKLF
TRBJ1-1,.,TRBV27,ASSLMGHKNTEAF
TRBJ1-5,.,TRBV28,ASSRPGFRNQPQH
TRBJ2-6,.,TRBV11-2,ASSFRGGFFSGANVLT
TRBJ2-7,.,TRBV30,AWARDGGDEQY
TRBJ2-2,.,TRBV10-3,AISESGTGELF
TRBJ1-1,.,TRBV13,ASNIRSDSVSEAF
TRBJ2-1,.,TRBV2,ASIRGGQGEGNEQF
TRBJ2-1,TRBD2,TRBV19,ASSITAGGFYNEQF
TRBJ2-2,.,TRBV10-3,AISGYGQGTGELF
TRBJ2-7,TRBD1,TRBV27,ASSSGTGAASEQY
TRBJ1-3,TRBD1,TRBV28,ASSLQTGASGNTIY
TRBJ1-1,TRBD1,TRBV18,ASSRDRVEDTEAF
TRBJ2-5,TRBD2,TRBV19,ASSRGERGPQY
TRBJ1-5,.,TRBV19,ASSSRETGNQPQH
TRBJ1-1,TRBD1,TRBV6-1,ASAESQGEAF
TRBJ2-5,TRBD1,TRBV19,ASSSLTGKETQY
TRBJ2-1,TRBD2,TRBV5-4,ASSFGTRVSEQF
TRBJ1-5,.,TRBV3-1/TRBV3-2,ASSQDREEPQH
TRBJ1-1,.,TRBV13,ASSLGGDTEAF
TRBJ2-1,.,TRBV7-2,ASSLSGQNGEQF
TRBJ1-2,.,TRBV7-2,ASSLAVTGLYGYT
TRBJ1-2,TRBD1,TRBV3-1/TRBV3-2,ASSSPGTGLNYGYT
TRBJ1-5,.,TRBV12-3/TRBV12-4,ASSTGTSQPQH
TRBJ2-7,TRBD1,TRBV27,ASSLVTGGLGEQY
TRBJ1-4,.,TRBV5-6,ASSSSSGEKLF
TRBJ1-6,.,TRBV30,AWSVPLDGDNSPLH
TRBJ2-7,TRBD1,TRBV5-5,ASSHTGGLEVEEQY
TRBJ2-1,TRBD2,TRBV27,ASSTRETSYNEQF
TRBJ2-7,TRBD2,TRBV18,ASSPPGGLAGNHEQY
TRBJ2-6,TRBD1,TRBV7-2,ASSLRARDRVGGANVLT
TRBJ2-2,.,TRBV27,ASSFSGAANTGELF
TRBJ2-5,.,TRBV28,ASSLTTPGETQY
TRBJ1-5,TRBD1,TRBV3-1/TRBV3-2,ASSLRDRDQPQH
TRBJ1-3,.,TRBV13,ASSLMAGNTIY
TRBJ2-1,.,TRBV4-3,ASSQDFERASSYNEQF
TRBJ2-1,TRBD2,TRBV15,ATSRAAGTSGSKTDEQF
TRBJ2-7,.,TRBV7-6,ASSLDVRVAYEQY